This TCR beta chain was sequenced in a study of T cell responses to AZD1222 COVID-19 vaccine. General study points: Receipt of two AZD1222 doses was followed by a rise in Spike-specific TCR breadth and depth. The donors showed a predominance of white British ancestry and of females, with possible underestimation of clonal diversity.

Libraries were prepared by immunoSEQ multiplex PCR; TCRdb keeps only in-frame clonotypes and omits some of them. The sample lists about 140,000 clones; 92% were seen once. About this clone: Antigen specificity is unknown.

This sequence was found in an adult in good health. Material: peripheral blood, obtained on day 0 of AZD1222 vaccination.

The CDR3 DNA sequence: TGCGCCAGCAGCCCACAAGTCAGAGGGGGGGAAGAGACCCAGTACTTC. It codes for CASSPQVRGGEETQYF. This chain connects TRBV4-3 to TRBJ2-5; perhaps TRBD2 as D (7 bases). The V end lost 4 bases, the J end lost 3 bases, and 18 bases lay between the germline ends. CDR3 length equals 16 residues. Per the germline V gene, CDR1 is LGHNA and CDR2 is YSLEER.